This T cell receptor (beta chain) was obtained from a study of technical replicates of blood from several donors. Sequenced by immunoSEQ multiplex PCR; TCRdb stores in-frame clones only, minus some. The sample lists 75,000 to 95,000 clones; 80% to 95% were seen once. The ends were cut back, 1 base at V and 3 bases at J, with 19 bases in the middle. The CDR3 consists of 17 residues. Germline V gene data show CDR1 as SGHAT and CDR2 as FQNNGV. This chain connects TRBV11-2 to TRBJ2-7; a possible D gene is TRBD1 (5 bases). This sequence originates from a human donor in good health. Sequenced sample: T cells isolated from PBMCs. CDR3 amino acids: CASSLVFVQGPDYEQYF. The CDR3 DNA is TGTGCCAGCAGCTTAGTCTTCGTGCAGGGCCCAGACTACGAGCAGTACTTC.